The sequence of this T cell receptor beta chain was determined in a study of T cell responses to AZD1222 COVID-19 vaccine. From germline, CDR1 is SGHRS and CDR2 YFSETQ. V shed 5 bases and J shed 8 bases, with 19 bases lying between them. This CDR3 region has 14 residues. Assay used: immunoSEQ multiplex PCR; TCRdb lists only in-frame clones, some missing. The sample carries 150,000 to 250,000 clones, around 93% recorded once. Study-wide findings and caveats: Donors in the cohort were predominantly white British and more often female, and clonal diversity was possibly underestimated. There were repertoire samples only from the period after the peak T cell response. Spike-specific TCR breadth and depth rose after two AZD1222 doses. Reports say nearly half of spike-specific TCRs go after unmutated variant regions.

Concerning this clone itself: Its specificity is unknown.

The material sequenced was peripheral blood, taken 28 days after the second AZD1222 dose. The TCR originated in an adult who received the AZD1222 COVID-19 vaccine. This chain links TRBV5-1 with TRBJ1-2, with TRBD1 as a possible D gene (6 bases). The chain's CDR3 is CASSSGAPPEGYTF. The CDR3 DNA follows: TGCGCCAGCAGTTCAGGGGCTCCCCCCGAGGGCTACACCTTC.